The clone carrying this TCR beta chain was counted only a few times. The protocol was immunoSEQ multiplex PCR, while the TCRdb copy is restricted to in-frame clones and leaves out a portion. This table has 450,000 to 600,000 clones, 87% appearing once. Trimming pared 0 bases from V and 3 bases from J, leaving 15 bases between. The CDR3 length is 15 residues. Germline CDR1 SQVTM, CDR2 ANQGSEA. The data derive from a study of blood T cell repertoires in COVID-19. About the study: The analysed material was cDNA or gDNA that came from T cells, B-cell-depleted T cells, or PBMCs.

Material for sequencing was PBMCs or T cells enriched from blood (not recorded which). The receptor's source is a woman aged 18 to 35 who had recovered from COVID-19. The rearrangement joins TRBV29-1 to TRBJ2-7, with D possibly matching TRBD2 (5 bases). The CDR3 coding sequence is TGCAGCGTTGAAGATCGGGGAGCCAGCCACTACGAGCAGTACTTC. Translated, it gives CSVEDRGASHYEQYF.